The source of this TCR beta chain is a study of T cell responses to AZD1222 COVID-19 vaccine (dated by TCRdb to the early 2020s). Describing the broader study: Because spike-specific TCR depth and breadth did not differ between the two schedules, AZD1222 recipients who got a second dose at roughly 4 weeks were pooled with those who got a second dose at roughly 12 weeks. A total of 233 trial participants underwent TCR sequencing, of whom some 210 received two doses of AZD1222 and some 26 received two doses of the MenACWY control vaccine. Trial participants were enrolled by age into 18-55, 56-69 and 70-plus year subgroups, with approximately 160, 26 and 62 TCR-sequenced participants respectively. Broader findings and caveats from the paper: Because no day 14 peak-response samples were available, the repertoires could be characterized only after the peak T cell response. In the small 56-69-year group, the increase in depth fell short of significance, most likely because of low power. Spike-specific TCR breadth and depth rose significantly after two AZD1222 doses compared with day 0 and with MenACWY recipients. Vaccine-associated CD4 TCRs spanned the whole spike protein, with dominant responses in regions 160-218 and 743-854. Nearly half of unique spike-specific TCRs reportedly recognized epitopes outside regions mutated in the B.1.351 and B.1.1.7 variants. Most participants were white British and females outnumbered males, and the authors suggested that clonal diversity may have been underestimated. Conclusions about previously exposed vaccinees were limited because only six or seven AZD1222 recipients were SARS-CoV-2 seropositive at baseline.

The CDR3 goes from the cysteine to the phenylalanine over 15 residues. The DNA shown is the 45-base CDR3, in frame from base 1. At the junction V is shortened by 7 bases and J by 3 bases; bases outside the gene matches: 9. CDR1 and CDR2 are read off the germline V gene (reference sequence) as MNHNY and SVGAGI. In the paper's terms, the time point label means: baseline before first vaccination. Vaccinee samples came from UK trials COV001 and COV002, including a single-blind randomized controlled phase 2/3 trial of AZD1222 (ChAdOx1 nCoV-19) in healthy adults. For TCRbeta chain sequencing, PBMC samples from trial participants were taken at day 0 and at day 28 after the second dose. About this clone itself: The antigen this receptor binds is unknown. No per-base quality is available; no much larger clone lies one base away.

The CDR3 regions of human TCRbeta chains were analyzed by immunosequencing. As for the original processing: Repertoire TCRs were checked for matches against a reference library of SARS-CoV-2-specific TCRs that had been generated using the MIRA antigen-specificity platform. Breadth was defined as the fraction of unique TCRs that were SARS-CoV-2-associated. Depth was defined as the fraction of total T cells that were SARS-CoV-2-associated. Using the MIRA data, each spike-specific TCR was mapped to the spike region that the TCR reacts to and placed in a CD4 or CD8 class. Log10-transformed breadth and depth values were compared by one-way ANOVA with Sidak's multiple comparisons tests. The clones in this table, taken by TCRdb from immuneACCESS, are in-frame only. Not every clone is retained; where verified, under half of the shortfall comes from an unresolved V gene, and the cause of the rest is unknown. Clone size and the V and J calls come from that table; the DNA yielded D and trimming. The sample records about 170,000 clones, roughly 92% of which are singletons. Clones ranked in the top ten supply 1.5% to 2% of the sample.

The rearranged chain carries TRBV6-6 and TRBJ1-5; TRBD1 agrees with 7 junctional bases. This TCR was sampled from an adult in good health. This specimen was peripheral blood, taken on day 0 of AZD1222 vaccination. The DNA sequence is TGTGCCAGCAATCACCAACAGGGGCCCAATCAGCCCCAGCATTTT. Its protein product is CASNHQQGPNQPQHF.